These 5 T cell receptor beta chains originate from one sample sequenced in a study of radiation and T cells in renal cell carcinoma. TCRdb keeps only in-frame clones here, not all; method: immunoSEQ multiplex PCR. The sample contains tens of thousands of clones, roughly 80% of which appear only once. Indicated time point: blood 2 weeks post-SBRT. Treatment defined: 15 Gy SBRT to primary tumor, nephrectomy 4 weeks later. Sequencing was performed on blood, taken from a patient whose treatment included radiotherapy and nephrectomy. These receptors were taken from a man in his 60s with renal cell carcinoma.

The gene calls are TRBV20-1 and TRBJ2-1, with unresolved D. Germline-derived CDR1 and CDR2 are DFQATT and SNEGSKA (reference sequence). V was trimmed by 5 bases and J by 10 bases, leaving 12 bases between them. The CDR3 is 11 amino acids. CDR3 DNA sequence: TGCAGTGCTGATCGACCTGGGGAGCAGTTCTTC. Translation gives CSADRPGEQFF.

CDR3 sequence: CASSSTGASSYNEQFF. For the CDR3, the DNA is TGCGCCAGCAGCTCAACCGGGGCCAGCTCCTACAATGAGCAGTTCTTC. The V call is TRBV5-1, the J call TRBJ2-1, with D possibly called TRBD1 or TRBD2 (5 bases each). The CDR3 covers 16 residues. The germline V gene has CDR1 SGHRS and CDR2 YFSETQ. V was trimmed by 3 bases and J by 0 bases, leaving 13 bases between them. The complete variable domain, with remaining parts taken from reference TRBV5-1 and TRBJ2-1, reads KAGVTQTPRYLIKTRGQQVTLSCSPISGHRSVSWYQQTPGQGLQFLFEYFSETQRNKGNFPGRFSGRQFSNSRSEMNVSTLELGDSALYLCASSSTGASSYNEQFFGPGTRLTVL.

The chain recombines TRBV11-3 with TRBJ2-1, with 12 bases lining up with TRBD2. V lost 4 bases, J lost 5 bases, and 3 bases stayed unmatched. Per the germline V gene, CDR1 is SGHNT and CDR2 is YENEEA. This CDR3 contains 15 residues. The CDR3 sequence is CASSYGLAGHNEQFF. CDR3 DNA sequence: TGTGCCAGCAGCTACGGACTAGCGGGACACAATGAGCAGTTCTTC.

This clone was counted ten times or more. This sequence joins TRBV5-6 and TRBJ2-3; TRBD1 might be the D (5 bases). Germline lookup yields CDR1 SGHDT and CDR2 YYEEEE. This CDR3 comprises 14 residues. The ends were cut back, 5 bases at V and 5 bases at J, with 15 bases in the middle. Written as DNA, the CDR3 is TGTGCCAGCAGTCGGGTCTCAAGGGGAGATACGCAGTATTTT. The encoded protein is CASSRVSRGDTQYF.

The chain carries TRBV7-9 and TRBJ1-1; possible D gene TRBD1, 5 bases. This CDR3 is 15 amino acids long. Germline V lookup: CDR1 SEHNR, CDR2 FQNEAQ (reference sequence). Trimming pared 6 bases from V and 1 base from J, leaving 15 bases between. This CDR3 reads CASSYPRGRNTEAFF. The CDR3 nucleotides read TGTGCCAGCAGTTACCCGCGGGGCAGGAACACTGAAGCTTTCTTT.